This TCR beta chain was identified during a study of T-cell memory formation after mild COVID-19. About the study: Most TCR clusters belonged to a single donor.

A single record per CDR3 protein comes from TCRdb applying MiXCR to the 5' RACE reads. The sample contains 250,000 to 350,000 distinct CDR3 sequences, roughly a fifth of which appear only once. With 1 base clipped from V and 6 bases from J, the junction kept 9 bases outside the gene matches. Germline-derived CDR1 and CDR2 are SEHNR and FQNEAQ (reference sequence). The CDR3 has 18 residues. General study results and limits: Unconfirmed was the SARS-CoV-2 specificity of second-wave clones that peaked on day 37. The main location of contracting CD4+ clones was CM and EM, and that of contracting CD8+ clones was EMRA. From day 15 to 85, contracting clones were balanced between CD4 and CD8, whereas later expanders leaned toward CD4+.

This clonotype was counted a few times. Its antigen is not known. This chain connects TRBV7-9 to TRBJ2-1; TRBD2 aligns across 13 bases. Material for sequencing was PBMCs or a T cell subset sorted from them (not recorded which). This receptor was obtained from a man between 18 and 29 years old who had mild COVID-19 (a few samples of this study predate the infection). Cell type and time point are not known. The CDR3 DNA is TGTGCCAGCAGCTTAGTTCCCGGACTAGCGGGGGTTGGCAATGAGCAGTTCTTC. It encodes CASSLVPGLAGVGNEQFF. Supplemented by reference TRBV7-9 and TRBJ2-1, the full variable domain reads DTGVSQNPRHKITKRGQNVTFRCDPISEHNRLYWYRQTLGQGPEFLTYFQNEAQLEKSRLLSDRFSAERPKGSFSTLEIQRTEQGDSAMYLCASSLVPGLAGVGNEQFFGPGTRLTVL.